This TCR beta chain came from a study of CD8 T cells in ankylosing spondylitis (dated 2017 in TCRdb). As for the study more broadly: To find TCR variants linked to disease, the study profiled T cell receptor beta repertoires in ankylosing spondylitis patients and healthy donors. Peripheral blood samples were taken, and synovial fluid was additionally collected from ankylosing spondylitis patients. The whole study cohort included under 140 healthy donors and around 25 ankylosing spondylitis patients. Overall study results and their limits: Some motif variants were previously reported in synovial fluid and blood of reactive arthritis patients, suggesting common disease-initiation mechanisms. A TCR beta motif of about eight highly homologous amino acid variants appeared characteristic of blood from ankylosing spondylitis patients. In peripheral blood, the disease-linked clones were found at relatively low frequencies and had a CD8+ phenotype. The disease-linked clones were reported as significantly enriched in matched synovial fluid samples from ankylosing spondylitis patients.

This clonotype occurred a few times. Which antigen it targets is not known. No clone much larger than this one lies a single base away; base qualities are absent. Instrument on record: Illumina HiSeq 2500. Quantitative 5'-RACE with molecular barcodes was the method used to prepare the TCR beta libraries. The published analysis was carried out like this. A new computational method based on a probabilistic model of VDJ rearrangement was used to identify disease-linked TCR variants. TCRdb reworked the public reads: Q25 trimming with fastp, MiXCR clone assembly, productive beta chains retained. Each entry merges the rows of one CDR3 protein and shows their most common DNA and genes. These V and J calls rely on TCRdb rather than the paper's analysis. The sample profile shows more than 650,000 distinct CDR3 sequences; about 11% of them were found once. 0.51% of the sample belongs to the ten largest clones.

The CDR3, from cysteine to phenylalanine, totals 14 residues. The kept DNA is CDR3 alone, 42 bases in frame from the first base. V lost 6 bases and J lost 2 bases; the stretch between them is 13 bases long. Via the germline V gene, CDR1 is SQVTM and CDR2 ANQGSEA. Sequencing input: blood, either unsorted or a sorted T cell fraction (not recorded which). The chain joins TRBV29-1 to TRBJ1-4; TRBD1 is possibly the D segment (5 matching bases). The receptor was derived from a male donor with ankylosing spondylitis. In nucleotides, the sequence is TGCAGCGTCTGGGGTGGGGCGACTAATGAAAAACTGTTTTTT. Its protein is CSVWGGATNEKLFF.